Below, 23 T cell receptor beta chains from the same sample are listed, as sequenced in a study of blood T cell repertoires in COVID-19 (dated by TCRdb to about 2020). Receptor amplification or capture employed the immunoSEQ multiplex PCR assay. The table was pulled from immuneACCESS by TCRdb, which kept in-frame rearrangements only. Such tables lose some clones; where checked, under half of the loss comes from unresolved V genes, and the rest has no known cause. For this sample there are about 92,000 clones; around 90% appear just once. The ten biggest clones cover 15% to 20% of the sample. Sequencing was done on a sample of peripheral blood. The receptors stem from a woman aged 55-69 years with COVID-19, enrolled during active disease.

This clone was seen only a few times. V usage is TRBV4-3 and J usage is TRBJ1-1; D is possibly TRBD1 (6 bases). The CDR3 has 17 residues. CDR1 LGHNA and CDR2 YSLEER come from the germline V gene. Trimming pared 2 bases from V and 0 bases from J, leaving 16 bases between. CDR3 nucleotides: TGCGCCAGCAGCCAAATGGGAGCGGGGGACATGAACACTGAAGCTTTCTTT. It is translated as CASSQMGAGDMNTEAFF.

The chain employs TRBV9 and TRBJ2-3, with 12 bases aligning to TRBD2. The CDR3 totals 15 residues. Per germline, CDR1 SGDLS and CDR2 YYNGEE. After removal of 4 bases from V and 6 bases from J, the junction contained 6 bases not matched to a gene. The CDR3 DNA reads TGTGCCAGCAGCTGGGGGGGACTAGCGGGCGATACGCAGTATTTT. Its protein is CASSWGGLAGDTQYF.

This clone occurred once. This chain joins TRBV7-8 and TRBJ2-5; 7 bases fit TRBD1. CDR1 and CDR2 from the germline V gene are SGHVS and FQNEAQ. The length of the CDR3 is 16 residues. The V segment lost 3 bases and the J segment 4 bases; nucleotides outside the gene matches: 11. Here the CDR3 reads CASSFFTGVGRETQYF. CDR3 sequence (DNA): TGTGCCAGCAGCTTTTTTACAGGGGTAGGGCGAGAGACCCAGTACTTC.

The chain joins TRBV7-9 to TRBJ1-4, with 7 bases that match TRBD1. The CDR3 is made up of 15 amino acids. V shed 5 bases and J 0 bases; nucleotides not matched to a gene: 3. CDR1 and CDR2 from the germline V gene are SEHNR and FQNEAQ (reference sequence). CDR3 sequence reads: CASSPDRATNEKLFF. The CDR3 nucleotides read TGTGCCAGCAGCCCTGACAGGGCAACTAATGAAAAACTGTTTTTT.

This chain links TRBV6-6 with TRBJ2-1; 8 positions agree with TRBD1. Looked up from germline, CDR1 is MNHNY and CDR2 is SVGAGI (reference sequence). The CDR3 sequence is 14 residues long. J lost 4 bases, V lost 7 bases, and 6 bases had no gene match. The CDR3 DNA reads as TGTGCCAGCATCGGACAGGGCCTTTACAATGAGCAGTTCTTC. This gives the protein CASIGQGLYNEQFF.

V and J are TRBV28 and TRBJ1-5, with 9 nucleotides matching TRBD1. Germline values: CDR1 MDHEN, CDR2 SYDVKM. This CDR3 spans 14 amino acids. V shed 6 bases and J 5 bases; nucleotides not matched to a gene: 5. The CDR3 DNA reads as TGTGCCAGCAGCACCGGGACAGGGTATCAGCCCCAGCATTTT. This codes for CASSTGTGYQPQHF.

The J gene is TRBJ1-2, the V gene TRBV15, with TRBD1 matching 9 bases. Per the germline V gene, CDR1 is LNHNV and CDR2 is YYDKDF (reference sequence). Trimming removed 1 base from V and 2 bases from J; junction bases left unmatched: 5. This CDR3 is built from 16 residues. In nucleotides, the CDR3 is TGTGCCACCAGCAGAGGCGGACAGGGGAGCAACTATGGCTACACCTTC. Its protein is CATSRGGQGSNYGYTF.

This clone was recorded many times. The chain links TRBV12-3 or TRBV12-4 to TRBJ1-5; no definite D call. Trimming removed 4 bases at V and 5 bases at J, with 9 bases between. The length of the CDR3 is 13 residues. CDR3 region: CASSSPGDQPQHF. The CDR3 bases are TGTGCCAGCAGTTCGCCCGGGGATCAGCCCCAGCATTTT.

The chain is built from TRBV9 and TRBJ1-2; perhaps TRBD1 as D (5 bases). The V and J ends lost 4 bases and 8 bases respectively, with 18 bases between them. The CDR3 extends over 14 amino acids. CDR1 and CDR2 (germline): SGDLS, YYNGEE. The CDR3: CASSPPTGVRGYTF. CDR3 bases: TGTGCCAGCAGCCCGCCCACGGGGGTTCGGGGCTACACCTTC.

The rearrangement joins TRBV10-3 to TRBJ2-7, with 8 bases that match TRBD1. The trim removed 4 bases at V and 6 bases at J, leaving 5 bases unmatched. This CDR3 contains 13 residues. The germline gives CDR1 ENHRY, CDR2 SYGVKD. The DNA for the CDR3 is TGTGCCATCAGTGGTGGACAGGGTGGCGAGCAGTACTTC. Its protein is CAISGGQGGEQYF.

This chain links TRBV3-1 (or the pseudogene TRBV3-2) with TRBJ1-1; D gene unclear. The CDR3 spans 13 residues. The V gene lost 1 base and the J gene lost 2 bases, with 5 bases spanning the gap. CDR1 LGHDT and CDR2 YNNKEL come from the germline V gene (reference sequence). The CDR3 sequence: CASSQGHNTEAFF. The CDR3 DNA is TGTGCCAGCAGCCAAGGACACAACACTGAAGCTTTCTTT.

The chain joins TRBV24-1 to TRBJ2-3; 10 bases match TRBD2. V gave up 7 bases and J gave up 4 bases; unmatched junction bases: 13. Germline lookup yields CDR1 KGHDR and CDR2 SFDVKD. This CDR3 spans 17 amino acids. CDR3 in amino acids: CATSPRGAGGRADTQYF. The CDR3 DNA is TGTGCCACCAGCCCTCGAGGAGCGGGGGGGCGTGCAGATACGCAGTATTTT.

The DNA of the CDR3 is TGTGCCAGCAGCCAAGACAGGGGTTTTGGCTACACCTTC. Its protein is CASSQDRGFGYTF. The chain carries TRBV14 and TRBJ1-2, with TRBD1 as a possible D gene (6 bases). V lost 0 bases and J lost 7, with 9 bases in between. There are 13 residues in the CDR3. Germline assignment: CDR1 SGHDN and CDR2 FVKESK.

V is TRBV5-1 and J is TRBJ2-5, with 8 bases identical to TRBD1. This CDR3 is 14 amino acids long. Germline V gene sequence: CDR1 SGHRS, CDR2 YFSETQ. Losses at the gene ends were 3 bases for V and 2 bases for J; bases not matched to a gene: 3. CDR3 coding DNA: TGCGCCAGCAGCTGGCAGGGGGCTCAAGAGACCCAGTACTTC. This translates into CASSWQGAQETQYF.

The rearrangement links TRBV7-9 to TRBJ2-1; D uncertain. The V gene's germline CDR1 is SEHNR and CDR2 FQNEAQ (reference sequence). The CDR3 spans 15 residues. V gave up 5 bases and J gave up 5 bases, with 16 bases separating them. The CDR3 here is CASSRPLGRHNEQFF. CDR3 DNA sequence: TGTGCCAGCAGCCGGCCCCTGGGCAGGCACAATGAGCAGTTCTTC.

This rearrangement joins TRBV19 to TRBJ1-3; TRBD1 aligns across 8 bases. This CDR3 region has 14 residues. The J segment lost 2 bases and the V segment lost 5 bases, leaving 2 bases of the junction unmatched. CDR1 and CDR2 from the germline V gene are LNHDA and SQIVND (reference sequence). The chain's CDR3 is CASSPTGAGNTIYF. CDR3 in DNA: TGTGCCAGTAGTCCGACAGGGGCTGGAAACACCATATATTTT.

This rearrangement joins TRBV7-2 to TRBJ2-5; D unclear. Germline lookup yields CDR1 SGHTA and CDR2 FQGNSA. The CDR3 runs 13 residues. V was shortened by 4 bases and J by 2 bases, with 8 bases between the two germline ends. This CDR3 is CASSSSLQETQYF. In nucleotides, the CDR3 is TGTGCCAGCAGCTCCTCCCTGCAAGAGACCCAGTACTTC.

The count of this clone is one. The gene calls are TRBV2 and TRBJ2-7, with D possibly TRBD1 on 6 matching bases. This CDR3 is 18 amino acids long. Germline CDR1 SNHLY, CDR2 FYNNEI. Trimming took off 2 bases at V and 1 base at J, with 21 bases between the two ends. For the CDR3, the DNA is TGTGCCAGCAGTGAATTGGGACACCCTTCTCCCTCTTCCTACGAGCAGTACTTC. This translates into CASSELGHPSPSSYEQYF. Using reference TRBV2 and TRBJ2-7 for the parts outside the CDR3, the full variable domain is EPEVTQTPSHQVTQMGQEVILRCVPISNHLYFYWYRQILGQKVEFLVSFYNNEISEKSEIFDDQFSVERPDGSNFTLKIRSTKLEDSAMYFCASSELGHPSPSSYEQYFGPGTRLTVT.

The chain carries TRBV6-5 and TRBJ1-5; D is perhaps TRBD1 (5 bases). V was shortened by 5 bases and J by 4 bases, with 12 bases between the two germline ends. From germline, CDR1 is MNHEY and CDR2 SVGAGI. The CDR3 sequence is 14 residues long. CDR3 loop: CASSPRAGNQPQHF. The DNA for the CDR3 is TGTGCCAGCAGTCCCAGGGCGGGGAATCAGCCCCAGCATTTT.

The rearrangement links TRBV15 to TRBJ1-1; D gene ambiguous. V lost 0 bases and J lost 2, with 7 bases in between. The CDR3 runs 14 residues. Germline CDR1 and CDR2: LNHNV and YYDKDF (reference sequence). In DNA, the CDR3 is TGTGCCACCAGCAGAGACAGCGCAAACACTGAAGCTTTCTTT. It yields the protein CATSRDSANTEAFF.

This chain uses TRBV6-2 or TRBV6-3 with TRBJ1-3; 7 bases line up with TRBD1. This CDR3 contains 16 residues. The germline gives CDR1 MNHEY, CDR2 SVGEGT. Trimming at V came to 2 bases and at J to 4 bases, leaving 8 bases not matched to a gene. The CDR3 protein is CASSYLVGTAGNTIYF. In DNA form, the CDR3 reads TGTGCCAGCAGTTACCTTGTGGGGACAGCGGGAAACACCATATATTTT.

V gene TRBV12-3 or TRBV12-4 combines with J gene TRBJ1-2; D is possibly TRBD1 (6 bases). The CDR3 extends over 13 amino acids. The germline V and J ends were trimmed by 6 bases and 9 bases, with 17 bases remaining between them. Written as DNA, the CDR3 is TGTGCCAGCAGCCGGGACATCCGTTTACGCTACACCTTC. Its protein is CASSRDIRLRYTF.

V gene TRBV5-4 combines with J gene TRBJ1-4; possible D gene TRBD1, 5 bases. The CDR3 covers 16 residues. Germline CDR1 reads SGHNT; CDR2 reads YYREEE (reference sequence). Trimming took off 6 bases at V and 3 bases at J, with 18 bases between the two ends. CDR3 in amino acids: CASTDRTRGANEKLFF. For the CDR3, the DNA is TGTGCCAGCACCGATCGGACCCGGGGGGCTAATGAAAAACTGTTTTTT. The whole variable domain, filled in from reference TRBV5-4 and TRBJ1-4, reads ETGVTQSPTHLIKTRGQQVTLRCSSQSGHNTVSWYQQALGQGPQFIFQYYREEENGRGNFPPRFSGLQFPNYSSELNVNALELDDSALYLCASTDRTRGANEKLFFGSGTQLSVL.